This T cell receptor beta chain was found in a study of blood T cell repertoires in COVID-19 (dated by TCRdb to 2018 to 2020). Broadly, across the study: Collaborator samples came from the United States, Italy and Spain and covered acute and convalescent phases of COVID-19. The material from the prospective study consisted of cDNA or gDNA derived from T cells, B-cell-depleted T cells, or PBMCs. Subjects who had been exposed to COVID-19, were actively infected with it, or had recovered from it provided the deeply sampled blood TCRbeta repertoires that made up the dataset. A freely available public database, intended as a resource for researchers studying the immune response to SARS-CoV-2, is where the repertoires were released. The samples were drawn from two sources: the first 160 participants of the ongoing ImmuneRACE study, and some 1,300 subjects contributed by 6 global collaborators. A de-identified subject ID, COVID-19 status, age in years and sex were almost always included in the sample metadata. Where available, HLA class I and class II types were obtained from metadata supplied by the sample provider rather than from assay-based typing.

In the case of this clone: The specificity of this receptor is unknown. No base quality information exists; no much larger clone differs at one position.

The germline V gene (reference sequence) gives CDR1 as MNHEY and CDR2 as SMNVEV. The CDR3 holds 14 amino acids from the cysteine to the phenylalanine. The only DNA kept is the CDR3, 42 bases in frame from the first base. A distance of 11 bases separates the germline ends of V and J, which lose 5 bases and 1 base respectively. General study outcomes and caveats: How much clinical and demographic metadata was included differed by source and by participant, and the metadata was provided uncurated.

TCRbeta CDR3 regions were amplified from genomic DNA by means of the immunoSEQ Assay, a bias-controlled multiplex PCR. The paper's processing steps were these. Nucleated cell counts per sample were estimated from amplification of reference gene primers within the assay. To quantify the absolute abundance of each unique TCRbeta CDR3 rearrangement, sequence reads were collapsed and filtered. Productive Simpson clonality was computed per sample as the square root of Simpson's diversity index over productive rearrangements. TCRdb took over this immuneACCESS table, retaining in-frame rearrangements with V and J assigned. Such tables are incomplete; in checked studies, under half of the missing clones stem from an unresolved V gene, and the remainder is unexplained. The V and J calls and clone size are taken from that table; D and trimming were inferred from the DNA. Recorded for this sample are 160,000 or so clones; about nine tenths of them occurred a single time. Of the sample, approximately 1.4% falls within the top ten clones.

The collaborating institutions used their own protocols to collect whole blood in K2EDTA tubes. For TCRbeta analysis, collaborators shipped samples in one of three forms: frozen whole blood, isolated PBMCs, or DNA extracted from either of those sample types. This chain joins TRBV27 to TRBJ1-1; perhaps TRBD1 is the D gene, with 5 bases matching. Sequenced sample: peripheral blood. The origin of this receptor is a woman aged 45-59 years with acute or convalescent COVID-19. CDR3 region: CASSARGKNTEAFF. The nucleotides are TGTGCCAGCAGTGCACGGGGGAAGAACACTGAAGCTTTCTTT.